This is a list of T cell receptor beta chains from one sample in a study of shared clonotypes between healthy human individuals. Method: immunoSEQ multiplex PCR; TCRdb's copy keeps in-frame clones and lacks some. The sample yields about 1 million clones, about 76% seen once. The sequencing input was memory CD4+ T cells sorted from blood. These receptors were obtained from a man aged 18 to 35 in good health. Each CDR3 is given with its conserved first and last residue. D genes are given only for firm matches. Only part of the rows carry a size: once, few, many, or a class if the clone is expanded.

TRBJ1-4 NA few TRBV27 CASRKLEKLFF TGTGCCAGCAGAAAGCTTGAAAAACTGTTTTTT
TRBJ2-1 NA once TRBV6-1 CASSEAREKVGEQFF TGTGCCAGCAGTGAAGCTCGGGAGAAAGTGGGTGAGCAGTTCTTC
TRBJ1-3 NA once TRBV28 CASSLSREFNSGNTIYF TGTGCCAGCAGTTTATCACGAGAGTTTAACTCTGGAAACACCATATATTTT
TRBJ1-6 NA NA TRBV9 CASSLGQYPPLHF TGTGCCAGCAGCCTCGGACAGTATCCACCCCTCCACTTT
TRBJ2-2 NA NA TRBV11-2 CASSRILAGELFF TGTGCCAGCAGCCGCATCCTCGCCGGGGAGCTGTTTTTT
TRBJ2-7 TRBD2 NA TRBV6-5 CASRKRASGPYEQYF TGTGCCAGCAGGAAGAGGGCTAGCGGACCCTACGAGCAGTACTTC
TRBJ2-4 NA once TRBV11-2 CASSLGTGTAIVQYF TGTGCCAGCAGCTTAGGAACCGGGACGGCAATAGTTCAGTACTTC
TRBJ1-2 TRBD1 NA TRBV7-2 CASSLRQGGNYGYTF TGTGCCAGCAGCCTCAGACAGGGAGGGAACTATGGCTACACCTTC
TRBJ1-2 NA NA TRBV28 CASSPRVGVYNYGYTF TGTGCCAGCAGTCCCAGAGTCGGGGTTTATAACTATGGCTACACCTTC
TRBJ2-1 NA NA TRBV4-1 CASSQESRRSSYNEQFF TGCGCCAGCAGCCAAGAATCTCGCAGGAGCTCCTACAATGAGCAGTTCTTC
TRBJ1-4 NA NA TRBV6-1 CASIQEATNEKLFF TGTGCCAGCATTCAGGAGGCAACTAATGAAAAACTGTTTTTT
TRBJ2-7 TRBD2 NA TRBV4-3 CARPYSREAPIPTYEQYF TGCGCCAGACCATACTCGCGGGAGGCCCCAATCCCGACCTACGAGCAGTACTTC
TRBJ1-2 NA NA TRBV19 CASSRGPVYGYTF TGTGCCAGTAGTCGGGGACCGGTCTATGGCTACACCTTC
TRBJ2-5 NA NA TRBV5-1 CASSFSQQETQYF TGCGCCAGCAGCTTCTCTCAGCAAGAGACCCAGTACTTC
TRBJ2-5 NA NA TRBV21-1 CASSYRAAWGETQYF TGTGCCAGCAGCTATCGGGCCGCCTGGGGGGAGACCCAGTACTTC
TRBJ2-3 TRBD2 NA TRBV5-1 CASSSGSGGFTDTQYF TGCGCCAGCAGCTCGGGTAGCGGGGGGTTCACAGATACGCAGTATTTT
TRBJ2-7 NA NA TRBV5-1 CASSSAMNPRIHEQYF TGCGCCAGCAGCTCGGCTATGAACCCAAGGATCCACGAGCAGTACTTC
TRBJ2-2 TRBD1 NA TRBV5-1 CASSLPGQGNTGELFF TGCGCCAGCAGCTTACCGGGACAGGGGAACACCGGGGAGCTGTTTTTT
TRBJ1-2 NA NA TRBV19 CASSTSINYGYTF TGTGCCAGTAGTACCAGTATTAACTATGGCTACACCTTC
TRBJ1-6 NA NA TRBV30 CAWSTGPDSPLHF TGTGCCTGGAGTACCGGACCCGATTCACCCCTCCACTTT
TRBJ2-7 NA NA TRBV7-6 CASSPGGGQSSYEQYF TGTGCCAGCAGTCCGGGTGGTGGGCAGAGCTCCTACGAGCAGTACTTC
TRBJ1-2 NA NA TRBV28 CASLGPNYGYTF TGTGCTAGTCTGGGGCCTAACTATGGCTACACCTTC
TRBJ2-7 NA NA TRBV5-1 CASSLSLESSYEQYF TGCGCCAGCAGCTTGAGTCTCGAGAGCTCCTACGAGCAGTACTTC
TRBJ1-2 NA NA TRBV28 CASGRVNYGYTF TGTGCCAGCGGTCGGGTTAACTATGGCTACACCTTC
TRBJ1-6 NA NA TRBV10-2 CASSEGETGPLHF TGCGCCAGCAGTGAGGGGGAAACGGGCCCGCTCCACTTT
TRBJ1-3 TRBD1 NA TRBV2 CASSERGGSPGKGNTIYF TGTGCCAGCAGTGAAAGAGGGGGCAGTCCTGGAAAAGGAAACACCATATATTTT
TRBJ1-2 NA NA TRBV9 CASNDGVYGYTF TGTGCCAGCAATGATGGTGTATATGGCTACACCTTC
TRBJ2-7 NA NA TRBV7-2 CASSLDRATYEQYF TGTGCCAGCAGCTTAGATCGGGCAACCTACGAGCAGTACTTC
TRBJ1-1 NA NA TRBV5-1 CASSDQGAEAFF TGCGCCAGCAGCGATCAGGGTGCCGAAGCTTTCTTT
TRBJ1-1 NA NA TRBV4-1 CASSQVFRNTEAFF TGCGCCAGCAGCCAAGTATTCAGGAACACTGAAGCTTTCTTT
TRBJ1-2 NA NA TRBV5-6 CASSLGQGGKGGYTF TGTGCCAGCAGCCTTGGGCAGGGAGGAAAGGGTGGCTACACCTTC
TRBJ1-4 NA NA TRBV30 CAWSDRTDLFF TGTGCCTGGAGTGATCGGACGGATCTGTTTTTT
TRBJ1-4 NA NA TRBV15 CATSRVLQGGEKLFF TGTGCCACCAGCAGAGTGTTGCAGGGTGGAGAAAAACTGTTTTTT
TRBJ2-5 NA once TRBV6-6 CASSSTQIVETQYF TGTGCCAGCAGTTCCACTCAGATAGTGGAGACCCAGTACTTC
TRBJ1-2 NA NA TRBV9 CASSVMSSNYGYTF TGTGCCAGCAGCGTAATGTCGAGCAATTATGGCTACACCTTC
TRBJ2-7 NA NA TRBV7-9 CASSLAGTVSSYEQYF TGTGCCAGCAGCTTAGCGGGGACGGTTTCCTCCTACGAGCAGTACTTC
TRBJ1-2 NA NA TRBV7-9 CASRRLTFGGDYGYTF TGTGCCAGCAGACGCCTCACCTTTGGGGGCGACTATGGCTACACCTTC
TRBJ2-4 NA once TRBV6-6 CASSYSGVKNIQYF TGTGCCAGCAGTTACTCAGGGGTCAAAAACATTCAGTACTTC
TRBJ1-5 NA NA TRBV11-2 CASSLGGNSNQPQHF TGTGCCAGCAGCTTAGGGGGGAATAGCAATCAGCCCCAGCATTTT
TRBJ1-3 NA NA TRBV7-9 CASSLRGDKSSGNTIYF TGTGCCAGCAGCTTAAGAGGGGACAAGAGCTCTGGAAACACCATATATTTT
TRBJ2-7 NA NA TRBV19 CASTTYGIPFYEQYF TGTGCCAGTACCACATACGGGATCCCATTTTACGAGCAGTACTTC
TRBJ1-2 NA NA TRBV21-1 CARGQGNYGYTF TGTGCCAGGGGACAGGGAAACTATGGCTACACCTTC
TRBJ2-7 TRBD1 NA TRBV6-6 CASRGTGGTYEQYF TGTGCCAGCAGGGGGACAGGGGGGACCTACGAGCAGTACTTC
TRBJ1-3 NA NA TRBV6-1 CASSGQPSSGNTIYF TGTGCCAGCAGCGGACAGCCTAGCTCTGGAAACACCATATATTTT
TRBJ2-3 TRBD1 NA TRBV5-1 CASSAGQDWDTQYF TGCGCCAGCAGCGCGGGACAGGACTGGGATACGCAGTATTTT
TRBJ2-2 NA NA TRBV19 CASSPWGTNTGELFF TGTGCCAGTAGTCCTTGGGGTACGAACACCGGGGAGCTGTTTTTT
TRBJ2-7 NA NA TRBV5-1 CASSLGYQGYEQYF TGCGCCAGCAGCTTGGGATACCAGGGATACGAGCAGTACTTC
TRBJ2-4 NA NA TRBV29-1 CSVSPGVSTGIQYF TGCAGCGTTTCCCCCGGGGTCAGTACGGGCATTCAGTACTTC
TRBJ1-2 TRBD1 NA TRBV28 CASKDRYYGYTF TGTGCCAGCAAGGACAGGTACTATGGCTACACCTTC
TRBJ1-6 NA NA TRBV2 CASSYRVDNSPLHF TGTGCCAGCAGTTACAGAGTAGATAATTCACCCCTCCACTTT
TRBJ2-7 TRBD1 NA TRBV28 CASRPAGTGVTYEQYF TGTGCCAGCAGACCCGCCGGGACAGGGGTTACCTACGAGCAGTACTTC
TRBJ1-4 NA NA TRBV6-1 CASSAEGRGTNEKLFF TGTGCCAGCAGTGCCGAAGGGCGGGGGACTAATGAAAAACTGTTTTTT
TRBJ2-7 NA NA TRBV27 CASSSPAVSYEQYF TGTGCCAGCAGTTCCCCGGCGGTTTCCTACGAGCAGTACTTC
TRBJ2-3 NA NA TRBV11-2 CASSLAGGGTDTQYF TGTGCCAGCAGCTTAGCGGGGGGCGGGACAGATACGCAGTATTTT
TRBJ2-6 TRBD1 NA TRBV7-2 CASSLGSGGSSGANVLTF TGTGCCAGCAGCTTAGGGTCAGGGGGCTCCTCTGGGGCCAACGTCCTGACTTTC